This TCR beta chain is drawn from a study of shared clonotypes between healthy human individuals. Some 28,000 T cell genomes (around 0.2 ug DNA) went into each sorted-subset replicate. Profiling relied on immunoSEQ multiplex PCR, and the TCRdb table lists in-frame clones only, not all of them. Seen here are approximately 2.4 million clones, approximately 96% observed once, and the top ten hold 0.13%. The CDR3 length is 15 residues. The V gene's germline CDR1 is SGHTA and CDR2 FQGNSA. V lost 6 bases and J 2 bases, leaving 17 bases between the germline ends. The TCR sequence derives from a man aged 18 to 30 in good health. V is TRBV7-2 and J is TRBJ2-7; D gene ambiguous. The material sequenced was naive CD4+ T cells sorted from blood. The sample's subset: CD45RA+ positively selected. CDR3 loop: CASRYLETGPYEQYF. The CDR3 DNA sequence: TGTGCCAGCAGATACCTCGAGACCGGTCCCTACGAGCAGTACTTC.